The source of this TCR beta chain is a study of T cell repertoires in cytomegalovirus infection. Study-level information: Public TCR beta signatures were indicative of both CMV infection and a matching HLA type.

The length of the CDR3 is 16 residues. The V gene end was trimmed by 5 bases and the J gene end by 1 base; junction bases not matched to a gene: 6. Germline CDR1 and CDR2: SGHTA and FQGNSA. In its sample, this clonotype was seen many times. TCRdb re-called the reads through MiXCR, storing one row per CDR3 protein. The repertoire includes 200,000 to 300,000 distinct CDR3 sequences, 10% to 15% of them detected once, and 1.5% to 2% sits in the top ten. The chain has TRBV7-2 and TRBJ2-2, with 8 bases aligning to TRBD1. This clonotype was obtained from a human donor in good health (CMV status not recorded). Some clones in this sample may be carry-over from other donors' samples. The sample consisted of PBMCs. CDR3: CASSTRQGWNTGELFF. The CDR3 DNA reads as TGTGCCAGCAGCACCCGACAGGGGTGGAACACCGGGGAGCTGTTTTTT. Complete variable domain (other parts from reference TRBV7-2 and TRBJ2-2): GAGVSQSPSNKVTEKGKDVELRCDPISGHTALYWYRQSLGQGLEFLIYFQGNSAPDKSGLPSDRFSAERTGGSVSTLTIQRTQQEDSAVYLCASSTRQGWNTGELFFGEGSRLTVL.